These T cell receptor beta chains were read from a single sample in a study of vaccination and CD4 T cells after COVID-19. TCRdb reanalysed the PCR reads using MiXCR and keeps one entry per CDR3 protein. Here the sample spans some 11,000 distinct CDR3 sequences, roughly 68% being singletons. Their recognized antigens are unknown. The material was CD4+ T cells from blood, cultured in vitro, obtained before SARS-CoV-2 vaccination. The source is a human donor who had recovered from COVID-19. The CDR3 runs from the conserved cysteine through the conserved F or W. Fields, in order: D gene, CDR3 length, J gene, clone size, V gene, CDR3 DNA, CDR3 protein. D genes are given only for firm matches. For some rows the clone size is stated as once, few or many, or as a class when expanded; others skip it.

d_call: -; cdr3_length: 12; j_call: TRBJ1-5; clone_size: medium-sized; v_call: TRBV6-2/TRBV6-3; cdr3_nt: TGTGCCAGCAGAACCTCGGGTCAGCCCCAGCATTTT; cdr3_aa: CASRTSGQPQHF
d_call: -; cdr3_length: 15; j_call: TRBJ2-7; clone_size: -; v_call: TRBV28; cdr3_nt: TGTGCCAGCAAACCAGGTACTAGGGTTATCAACGAGCAGTACTTC; cdr3_aa: CASKPGTRVINEQYF
d_call: TRBD2; cdr3_length: 12; j_call: TRBJ2-7; clone_size: -; v_call: TRBV28; cdr3_nt: TGTGCCACGGGGGAGGGGTCCTACGAGCAGTACTTC; cdr3_aa: CATGEGSYEQYF
d_call: TRBD2; cdr3_length: 17; j_call: TRBJ2-1; clone_size: -; v_call: TRBV20-1; cdr3_nt: TGCAGTGCTCGTAAGGGGGGGCGGGAGGCTGCGTACAATGAGCAGTTCTTC; cdr3_aa: CSARKGGREAAYNEQFF
d_call: TRBD2; cdr3_length: 16; j_call: TRBJ2-7; clone_size: few; v_call: TRBV7-2; cdr3_nt: TGTGCCAGCAGCTTTAATCTAGCGGGGCCGGCCTACGAGCAGTACTTC; cdr3_aa: CASSFNLAGPAYEQYF
d_call: -; cdr3_length: 18; j_call: TRBJ1-2; clone_size: once; v_call: TRBV6-1; cdr3_nt: TGTGCCAGCAGTCGATCGAATCCGGGACGGAGCACACGCTATGGCTACACCTTC; cdr3_aa: CASSRSNPGRSTRYGYTF
d_call: -; cdr3_length: 15; j_call: TRBJ1-1; clone_size: -; v_call: TRBV20-1; cdr3_nt: TGCAGTGCTAGTAGGTGGAGTTTTGAAAGGACTGAAGCTTTCTTT; cdr3_aa: CSASRWSFERTEAFF
d_call: TRBD1; cdr3_length: 14; j_call: TRBJ1-2; clone_size: -; v_call: TRBV28; cdr3_nt: TGTGCCAGCAGCAAGGGACAGGGGAACTATGGCTACACCTTC; cdr3_aa: CASSKGQGNYGYTF
d_call: TRBD1; cdr3_length: 15; j_call: TRBJ2-4; clone_size: -; v_call: TRBV19; cdr3_nt: TGTGCCAGTGGTATAGGGGGCGGACAGGTAAACATTCAGTACTTC; cdr3_aa: CASGIGGGQVNIQYF
d_call: TRBD1; cdr3_length: 15; j_call: TRBJ2-7; clone_size: -; v_call: TRBV20-1; cdr3_nt: TGCAGTGCTAGGCCCCGGGACAGGGGGCGTAACGAGCAGTACTTC; cdr3_aa: CSARPRDRGRNEQYF
d_call: -; cdr3_length: 14; j_call: TRBJ1-5; clone_size: few; v_call: TRBV6-2/TRBV6-3; cdr3_nt: TGTGCCAGCAGTTACTCGAGTCCTAAACAGCCCCAGCATTTT; cdr3_aa: CASSYSSPKQPQHF
d_call: -; cdr3_length: 16; j_call: TRBJ1-5; clone_size: -; v_call: TRBV27; cdr3_nt: TGTGCCAGCAGTCCCCTAGACAGTCCGAGCAATCAGCCCCAGCATTTT; cdr3_aa: CASSPLDSPSNQPQHF
d_call: TRBD1; cdr3_length: 13; j_call: TRBJ1-2; clone_size: -; v_call: TRBV20-1; cdr3_nt: TGCAGATTAAAGGACAGGGATAGGTTTGGCTACACCTTC; cdr3_aa: CRLKDRDRFGYTF
d_call: TRBD2; cdr3_length: 19; j_call: TRBJ2-3; clone_size: once; v_call: TRBV6-5; cdr3_nt: TGTGCCAGCAGTTGGGAACCCAGCTCCGGGACTAGCATGTCAGATACGCAGTATTTT; cdr3_aa: CASSWEPSSGTSMSDTQYF
d_call: -; cdr3_length: 13; j_call: TRBJ1-1; clone_size: -; v_call: TRBV7-6; cdr3_nt: TGTGCCAGCAGCTTAGGAGCAGGGCCGGAAGCTTTCTTT; cdr3_aa: CASSLGAGPEAFF
d_call: -; cdr3_length: 14; j_call: TRBJ2-4; clone_size: -; v_call: TRBV29-1; cdr3_nt: TGCAGCGTTGCACGGACGGGTGAAGGTGACATTCAGTACTTC; cdr3_aa: CSVARTGEGDIQYF
d_call: -; cdr3_length: 14; j_call: TRBJ2-2; clone_size: -; v_call: TRBV6-2/TRBV6-3; cdr3_nt: TGTGCCAGCAGTTACTCGGGAGAGGTCGGGGAGCTGTTTTTT; cdr3_aa: CASSYSGEVGELFF
d_call: -; cdr3_length: 12; j_call: TRBJ2-3; clone_size: few; v_call: TRBV20-1; cdr3_nt: TGCAGTGGGGGAGAGGGCACAGATACGCAGTATTTT; cdr3_aa: CSGGEGTDTQYF
d_call: -; cdr3_length: 14; j_call: TRBJ2-2; clone_size: -; v_call: TRBV5-1; cdr3_nt: TGCGCCAGCGACATTGACAGTAACACCGGGGAGCTGTTTTTT; cdr3_aa: CASDIDSNTGELFF
d_call: -; cdr3_length: 11; j_call: TRBJ2-3; clone_size: -; v_call: TRBV30; cdr3_nt: TGTGCCTGGAGTGTATCAGATACGCAGTATTTT; cdr3_aa: CAWSVSDTQYF
d_call: -; cdr3_length: 14; j_call: TRBJ1-2; clone_size: -; v_call: TRBV7-9; cdr3_nt: TGTGCCAGCAGCCAAACAACGGCTAACTATGGCTACACCTTC; cdr3_aa: CASSQTTANYGYTF
d_call: -; cdr3_length: 15; j_call: TRBJ1-1; clone_size: few; v_call: TRBV20-1; cdr3_nt: TGCAGTGCCGTCGACGGCCGAAAGGGGTACACTGAAGCTTTCTTT; cdr3_aa: CSAVDGRKGYTEAFF
d_call: TRBD1; cdr3_length: 15; j_call: TRBJ1-6; clone_size: -; v_call: TRBV20-1; cdr3_nt: TGCAGTGGCAAAGAGGGGACAGCTTTTAATTCACCCCTCCACTTT; cdr3_aa: CSGKEGTAFNSPLHF